This T cell receptor (beta chain) emerged from a study of technical replicates of blood from a few donors. This clone was seen once. The data were produced by immunoSEQ multiplex PCR, yet TCRdb's version contains in-frame clones alone and is incomplete. The table lists approximately 75,000 clones, around 97% of them singletons. The trim removed 6 bases at V and 3 bases at J, leaving 10 bases unmatched. The length of the CDR3 is 15 residues. The germline V gene encodes CDR1 MNHEY and CDR2 SMNVEV (reference sequence). The TCR comes from a human donor in good health. The chain combines TRBV27 with TRBJ2-7; 8 bases are a match to TRBD1. Material: T cells isolated from PBMCs. The CDR3 loop reads CASRWGTGGYYEQYF. The CDR3 DNA reads as TGTGCCAGCAGATGGGGTACAGGGGGGTACTACGAGCAGTACTTC.